The 26 T cell receptor beta chains in this list originate from one sample, sequenced in a study of shared clonotypes between healthy human individuals. Produced via immunoSEQ multiplex PCR; TCRdb's table is partial and in-frame only. The sample holds about 980,000 clones, approximately 80% seen once. The sample was memory CD4+ T cells sorted from blood. Stated subset: CD45RA-negative fraction. The receptor set was obtained from a man younger than 35 in good health.

This clone appeared a few times. The chain's CDR3 is CSAIFREEQYF. Here the CDR3 DNA reads TGCAGTGCCATCTTCCGGGAAGAGCAGTACTTC. The chain couples TRBV20-1 to TRBJ2-7, with a tentative D call TRBD2 (5 bases). Germline loops: CDR1 DFQATT, CDR2 SNEGSKA (reference sequence). V was cut by 6 bases and J by 7 bases, with 13 bases left in between. This CDR3 is 11 amino acids long.

This chain uses TRBV27 with TRBJ2-4, with 7 bases lining up with TRBD1. CDR3 length: 16 amino acids. CDR1 and CDR2 (germline): MNHEY, SMNVEV (reference sequence). V dropped 2 bases and J dropped 1; count of bases not matched to a gene: 5. CDR3 in DNA: TGTGCCAGCAGTTTAGCACAGGGGTTTGCCAAAAACATTCAGTACTTC. Translating it yields CASSLAQGFAKNIQYF.

For this clone: Other nucleotide sequences from this sample produce the same CDR3. The chain employs TRBV5-1 and TRBJ1-2, with D possibly matching TRBD1 (6 bases). V was cut by 3 bases and J by 7 bases, with 13 bases left in between. The CDR3 is made up of 13 amino acids. The V gene's germline CDR1 is SGHRS and CDR2 YFSETQ. CDR3 loop: CASSSQGLGGYTF. DNA of the CDR3: TGCGCCAGCAGCTCCCAGGGGTTAGGTGGCTACACCTTC.

On this clone: One base away lies a much larger clone, so this may be a sequencing read error. This CDR3 is also generated by other DNA sequences in the sample. The rearrangement links TRBV6-5 to TRBJ2-5; maybe TRBD1 (6 bases). This CDR3 contains 15 residues. Germline CDR1 is MNHEY and CDR2 is SVGAGI. The CDR3 DNA is TGTGCTAGCAGTTACATTGACAGGAACCAAGAGACCCAGTACTTC. Amino acid sequence: CASSYIDRNQETQYF.

A note on this clone: Within the sample, other DNA sequences also encode this same CDR3. J is TRBJ2-7 and V is TRBV4-3, with D perhaps TRBD1 (6 bases). CDR1 and CDR2 (germline): LGHNA, YSLEER. V gave up 0 bases and J gave up 4 bases, with 7 bases separating them. This CDR3 has 13 amino acids. The CDR3: CASSQERGYEQYF. The DNA for the CDR3 is TGCGCCAGCAGCCAAGAGAGGGGGTACGAGCAGTACTTC.

The chain links TRBV6-5 to TRBJ2-3; 8 positions agree with TRBD1. The germline gives CDR1 MNHEY, CDR2 SVGAGI. The CDR3 consists of 14 residues. V shed 4 bases, J shed 5 bases, and the junction held 5 bases outside the gene matches. The CDR3: CASSLQGQVDTQYF. CDR3 sequence (DNA): TGTGCCAGCAGTTTACAGGGACAGGTAGATACGCAGTATTTT.

The chain is built from TRBV29-1 and TRBJ2-3, with a tentative D call TRBD1 (6 bases). Trimming stripped 6 bases from V and 0 bases from J, with 13 bases between. The CDR3 spans 14 residues. The V gene's germline CDR1 is SQVTM and CDR2 ANQGSEA. CDR3 sequence: CSVTQGQSTDTQYF. In nucleotides, the CDR3 is TGCAGCGTAACCCAAGGACAGAGCACAGATACGCAGTATTTT.

The chain links TRBV7-9 to TRBJ1-3; D remains unclear. The CDR3 is made up of 14 amino acids. Germline CDR1 and CDR2: SEHNR and FQNEAQ (reference sequence). The V end lost 1 base, the J end lost 0 bases, and 4 bases lay between the germline ends. Written as DNA, the CDR3 is TGTGCCAGCAGCTTAGTCGTCTCTGGAAACACCATATATTTT. It yields the protein CASSLVVSGNTIYF.

About this clone itself: This CDR3 is also generated by other DNA sequences in the sample. V usage is TRBV5-1 and J usage is TRBJ2-5, with 10 bases lining up with TRBD2. CDR1 is SGHRS and CDR2 is YFSETQ in the germline V gene. Germline trimming cut 2 bases from V and 5 bases from J; bases unmatched to any gene: 3. The length of the CDR3 is 14 residues. CDR3 residues: CASSLGLAAETQYF. CDR3 in DNA: TGCGCCAGCAGCTTAGGACTAGCGGCGGAGACCCAGTACTTC.

This chain links TRBV5-4 with TRBJ2-5; tentatively, D is TRBD2 (5 bases). Germline CDR1 reads SGHNT; CDR2 reads YYREEE (reference sequence). The CDR3 has 13 amino acids. Trimming took 2 bases from V and 5 from J, leaving 10 bases between them. CDR3 in DNA: TGTGCCAGCAGCTTCGGGGTCAGTGAGACCCAGTACTTC. Amino acid sequence: CASSFGVSETQYF.

The chain is built from TRBV2 and TRBJ1-3; no firm D call. CDR1 is SNHLY and CDR2 is FYNNEI in the germline V gene. V was trimmed by 4 bases and J by 0 bases, leaving 7 bases between them. The CDR3 consists of 14 residues. The CDR3 nucleotides are TGTGCCAGCAGTGTGTCCCGCTCTGGAAACACCATATATTTT. It is translated as CASSVSRSGNTIYF.

About this clone: Different DNA sequences within this sample yield the same CDR3. The chain couples TRBV19 to TRBJ2-3; 13 bases are shared with TRBD2. The CDR3 is 16 amino acids. CDR1 and CDR2 (germline): LNHDA, SQIVND (reference sequence). V gave up 5 bases and J gave up 1 base; unmatched junction bases: 3. The CDR3 DNA reads TGTGCCAGTAGTTTCGGACTAGCGGGAGGCACAGATACGCAGTATTTT. Protein sequence: CASSFGLAGGTDTQYF.

The sample holds one count of this clone. The rearrangement links TRBV28 to TRBJ2-5; TRBD2 agrees at 7 bases. V was pared by 5 bases and J by 5 bases, with 11 bases of the junction left unmatched. The CDR3 has 15 residues. CDR1 MDHEN and CDR2 SYDVKM come from the germline V gene. The CDR3 nucleotides are TGTGCCAGCAGTCCCGGGACTACCCGGCGGGAGACCCAGTACTTC. Translated, it gives CASSPGTTRRETQYF.

To note about this clone: This CDR3 is also generated by other DNA sequences in the sample. The CDR3 DNA reads TGCGCCAGCAGCCCGGGAAATGGCCAAGAGACCCAGTACTTC. Amino acid sequence: CASSPGNGQETQYF. J is TRBJ2-5 and V is TRBV5-1; possibly TRBD2 for D (5 bases). The germline V gene has CDR1 SGHRS and CDR2 YFSETQ. Trimming pared 4 bases from V and 1 base from J, leaving 11 bases between. This CDR3 has 14 residues.

This clone was detected once. The gene calls are TRBV30 and TRBJ1-5; D is possibly TRBD1 (5 bases). V lost 2 bases and J 4 bases, leaving 9 bases between the germline ends. The CDR3 has 13 residues. Germline V gene data show CDR1 as GTSNPN and CDR2 as SVGIG (reference sequence). CDR3 in DNA: TGTGCCTGGAGTAAAGGGGTAAATCAGCCCCAGCATTTT. This translates into CAWSKGVNQPQHF.

DNA of the CDR3: TGTGCCAGCAAGGAGGGCAGGCAAAACCACTATGGCTACACCTTC. Protein sequence: CASKEGRQNHYGYTF. The chain recombines TRBV6-5 with TRBJ1-2; unclear D gene. This CDR3 has 15 residues. Looked up from germline, CDR1 is MNHEY and CDR2 is SVGAGI. With 7 bases removed from V and 3 bases from J, the gap between germline ends came to 18 bases.

The chain couples TRBV6-1 to TRBJ2-7; 9 bases match TRBD2. The CDR3 loop spans 14 amino acids. Looked up from germline, CDR1 is MNHNS and CDR2 is SASEGT. Trimming cost V 7 bases and J 5 bases; bases outside gene matches: 9. CDR3 sequence reads: CASTAPGLANEQYF. CDR3 nucleotide sequence: TGTGCCAGCACCGCGCCCGGACTAGCGAACGAGCAGTACTTC.

This chain joins TRBV29-1 and TRBJ2-7, with 8 bases matching TRBD2. The ends lost 6 bases at V and 0 bases at J; junction bases unmatched: 7. CDR3 length: 14 amino acids. CDR1 and CDR2 from the germline V gene are SQVTM and ANQGSEA. CDR3 region: CSVVLAGGSYEQYF. The CDR3 DNA sequence: TGCAGCGTCGTCCTGGCGGGAGGCTCCTACGAGCAGTACTTC.

This rearrangement joins TRBV5-1 to TRBJ2-7; TRBD1 matches at 9 bases. Germline loops: CDR1 SGHRS, CDR2 YFSETQ. Unmatched junction bases numbered 9, after V lost 4 bases and J lost 1 base. This CDR3 is 16 amino acids long. This CDR3 reads CASSLDPTGGSYEQYF. The CDR3 DNA follows: TGCGCCAGCAGCCTCGACCCGACAGGGGGTTCCTACGAGCAGTACTTC.

On this clone: Other nucleotide sequences in the sample specify the same CDR3. The V gene is TRBV14, the J gene TRBJ1-1; D not resolved. Germline V gene data show CDR1 as SGHDN and CDR2 as FVKESK. The CDR3 runs 13 residues. V was clipped by 2 bases and J by 1 base, with 5 bases between them. The CDR3 reads CASSQSRNTEAFF. Written as DNA, the CDR3 is TGTGCCAGCAGCCAAAGTAGGAACACTGAAGCTTTCTTT.

V and J are TRBV19 and TRBJ1-6; D ambiguous. Deletions cut 5 bases from V and 13 bases from J, with 12 bases between. Germline CDR1 reads LNHDA; CDR2 reads SQIVND (reference sequence). The CDR3 spans 12 residues. CDR3 sequence (DNA): TGTGCCAGTAGTTCCTCGGTCTCGCCCCTCCACTTT. Its translation: CASSSSVSPLHF.

The chain joins TRBV6-5 to TRBJ1-2; 7 positions match TRBD1. This CDR3 spans 12 amino acids. Germline V gene data show CDR1 as MNHEY and CDR2 as SVGAGI. V was pared by 4 bases and J by 6 bases, with 2 bases of the junction left unmatched. The CDR3 DNA follows: TGTGCCAGCAGTTCGACAGGGAATGGCTACACCTTC. Protein product: CASSSTGNGYTF.

V is TRBV28 and J is TRBJ2-7; D is uncertain. Per germline, CDR1 MDHEN and CDR2 SYDVKM. V was shortened by 3 bases and J by 5 bases, with 5 bases between the two germline ends. The CDR3 extends over 11 amino acids. CDR3: CASSFIHEQYF. The CDR3 nucleotides read TGTGCCAGCAGTTTTATCCACGAGCAGTACTTC. The whole variable domain, filled in from reference TRBV28 and TRBJ2-7, reads DVKVTQSSRYLVKRTGEKVFLECVQDMDHENMFWYRQDPGLGLRLIYFSYDVKMKEKGDIPEGYSVSREKKERFSLILESASTNQTSMYLCASSFIHEQYFGPGTRLTVT.

The V gene is TRBV30, the J gene TRBJ2-5, with 7 nucleotides matching TRBD2. With 3 bases clipped from V and 2 bases from J, the junction kept 15 bases outside the gene matches. Germline CDR1 GTSNPN, CDR2 SVGIG (reference sequence). This CDR3 region has 17 residues. The CDR3 here is CAWRHLGSGKGQETQYF. The DNA for the CDR3 is TGTGCCTGGAGACATCTGGGAAGCGGGAAGGGGCAAGAGACCCAGTACTTC.

The chain has TRBV18 and TRBJ1-2; D might be TRBD1 (5 bases). Trimming removed 2 bases at V and 6 bases at J, with 10 bases between. This CDR3 spans 13 amino acids. Germline V gene sequence: CDR1 KGHSH, CDR2 LQKENI. For the CDR3, the DNA is TGTGCCAGCTCACCAGGGACGTCGGATGGCTACACCTTC. This encodes CASSPGTSDGYTF.

The chain carries TRBV5-1 and TRBJ1-6, with 7 bases aligning to TRBD1. CDR3 size: 15 residues. V was clipped by 3 bases and J by 7 bases; unmatched bases: 7. Per germline, CDR1 SGHRS and CDR2 YFSETQ. The chain's CDR3 is CASSSSTGKNSPLHF. The CDR3 DNA follows: TGCGCCAGCAGCTCATCGACAGGGAAGAATTCACCCCTCCACTTT.